The 25 T cell receptor beta chains below all came from one sample that was sequenced in a study of T cells in Graves' hyperthyroidism and ophthalmopathy. RNA transcripts served as the template for amplifying TCR beta CDR3 regions. The primer set for the first-round RT-PCR of the TCR CDR3 was HTBI. MiXCR, applied by TCRdb to the multiplex PCR reads, yields one record per CDR3 protein. The sample shows hundreds of thousands of distinct CDR3 sequences, less than 15% of them seen only once. The sample taken for sequencing was blood. The receptors stem from a woman between 18 and 30 years old with Graves' hyperthyroidism.

The genes are TRBV20-1 and TRBJ2-3; the D gene is possibly TRBD2 (6 bases). V dropped 6 bases and J dropped 6 bases, with 22 bases sitting between them. This CDR3 contains 15 residues. Germline lookup yields CDR1 DFQATT and CDR2 SNEGSKA (reference sequence). Written as DNA, the CDR3 is TGCAGTGCGAGCCAGGAGCGGGTGGAATGGGATACGCAGTATTTT. It specifies CSASQERVEWDTQYF.

Many counts were recorded for this clonotype. This rearrangement joins TRBV29-1 to TRBJ2-1, with D perhaps matching TRBD2 (7 bases). The V gene's germline CDR1 is SQVTM and CDR2 ANQGSEA. The V and J ends lost 1 base and 0 bases respectively, with 13 bases between them. This CDR3 contains 16 residues. In DNA, the CDR3 is TGCAGCGTTGAAGGGGGGGCTAGCGGCTCCTACAATGAGCAGTTCTTC. Amino acids: CSVEGGASGSYNEQFF.

This clonotype was recorded at least ten times. This rearrangement joins TRBV12-3 or TRBV12-4 to TRBJ1-1; no reliable D call. This CDR3 has 14 residues. Between the trimmed V and J ends, which lost 8 bases and 2 bases, there was a span of 15 bases. CDR3 sequence (DNA): TGTGCCAGCTCGTCTGGGTTCGGTAACACTGAAGCTTTCTTT. It specifies CASSSGFGNTEAFF.

This clonotype was counted many times. The V call is TRBV6-1, the J call TRBJ2-7; no clear D. There are 15 residues in the CDR3. V shed 7 bases and J shed 0 bases, with 16 bases lying between them. Germline CDR1 MNHNS, CDR2 SASEGT. The CDR3 sequence is CASIRPTASSYEQYF. In DNA, the CDR3 is TGTGCCAGCATACGTCCCACTGCGAGCTCCTACGAGCAGTACTTC.

This clonotype was picked up many times. This rearrangement joins TRBV7-9 to TRBJ2-3; D possibly matches TRBD1 or TRBD2 (5 bases each). The length of the CDR3 is 18 residues. Germline V gene lookup returns CDR1 SEHNR and CDR2 FQNEAQ (reference sequence). The ends were cut back, 0 bases at V and 4 bases at J, with 20 bases in the middle. As DNA, the CDR3 is TGTGCCAGCAGCTTAGCCCCCGGGGCAGGGCGGCGAGCAGATACGCAGTATTTT. Its translation is CASSLAPGAGRRADTQYF.

As to this clonotype: This clone may be a read error of a much larger clone one base away. The rearrangement joins TRBV12-3 or TRBV12-4 to TRBJ2-1; D gene uncertain. CDR3 length: 15 residues. The CDR3 protein is CASTSPESSYNERFF. The CDR3 DNA reads TGTGCCAGCACCTCCCCAGAGAGCTCCTACAATGAGCGGTTCTTC.

The table lists this clonotype with many counts. The V gene is TRBV5-1, the J gene TRBJ2-7; D perhaps matches TRBD2 (5 bases). The V and J ends lost 0 bases and 3 bases respectively, with 13 bases between them. From germline, CDR1 is SGHRS and CDR2 YFSETQ. The length of the CDR3 is 15 residues. The CDR3 region is CASSLGRTANYEQYF. In nucleotides, the CDR3 is TGCGCCAGCAGCTTGGGGAGGACTGCGAACTACGAGCAGTACTTC.

This clonotype was seen at least ten times. J is TRBJ2-3 and V is TRBV7-3, with 14 nucleotides matching TRBD2. J lost 1 base, V lost 2 bases, and 2 bases had no gene match. This CDR3 comprises 17 residues. The germline V gene has CDR1 SGHTA and CDR2 FQGTGA. CDR3 coding DNA: TGTGCCAGCAGCTTAGGGACTAGCGGGGGAGGCACAGATACGCAGTATTTT. Translated: CASSLGTSGGGTDTQYF.

This clonotype was counted many times. V and J are TRBV3-2 and TRBJ2-3; the table's D gene call, TRBD1, was not cross checked with the DNA. TRBV3-2 is a pseudogene locus. The CDR3 extends over 18 amino acids. The chain's CDR3 is CASSQVNTDRGVWDTQYF. The CDR3 coding sequence is TGTGCCAGCAGCCAAGTAAATACAGACAGGGGAGTATGGGATACGCAGTATTTT.

The chain employs TRBV18 and TRBJ1-6, with unresolved D. V shed 3 bases and J shed 0 bases, with 9 bases lying between them. The CDR3 spans 16 residues. The V gene's germline CDR1 is KGHSH and CDR2 LQKENI. The CDR3 region is CASSPLGYSYNSPLHF. CDR3 coding DNA: TGTGCCAGCTCACCGCTTGGGTACTCCTATAATTCACCCCTCCACTTT.

Ten or more counts support this clonotype. The genes are TRBV11-2 and TRBJ1-1; TRBD1 might be the D (5 bases). The CDR3 length is 15 residues. CDR1 is SGHAT and CDR2 is FQNNGV in the germline V gene. Deletions cut 1 base from V and 0 bases from J, with 9 bases between. The CDR3 loop is CASSLAGPVNTEAFF. CDR3 DNA sequence: TGTGCCAGCAGCTTAGCGGGGCCGGTGAACACTGAAGCTTTCTTT. Full variable domain (outside the CDR3, taken from reference TRBV11-2 and TRBJ1-1): EAGVAQSPRYKIIEKRQSVAFWCNPISGHATLYWYQQILGQGPKLLIQFQNNGVVDDSQLPKDRFSAERLKGVDSTLKIQPAKLEDSAVYLCASSLAGPVNTEAFFGQGTRLTVV.

The table lists this clonotype with many counts. The V gene is TRBV20-1, the J gene TRBJ1-3; D is unresolved. CDR3 length: 13 amino acids. Trimming took off 6 bases at V and 3 bases at J, with 12 bases between the two ends. The germline gives CDR1 DFQATT, CDR2 SNEGSKA (reference sequence). DNA of the CDR3: TGCAGTGCGAAGGAGGTTTTTGGAAACACCATATATTTT. Translated: CSAKEVFGNTIYF.

In this sample, this clonotype turned up many times. The V gene is TRBV6-1, the J gene TRBJ1-2, with D unresolved. The V end lost 3 bases, the J end lost 1 base, and 6 bases lay between the germline ends. Germline V lookup: CDR1 MNHNS, CDR2 SASEGT. This CDR3 region has 13 residues. DNA for the CDR3: TGTGCCAGCAGTGAGCGGGATAACTATGGCTACACCTTC. Protein: CASSERDNYGYTF.

This chain links TRBV24-1 with TRBJ2-2; TRBD1 agrees at 8 bases. CDR3 size: 16 residues. Germline CDR1 reads KGHDR; CDR2 reads SFDVKD. The ends lost 4 bases at V and 4 bases at J; junction bases unmatched: 7. CDR3 amino acids: CATSDTGTGFTGELFF. Here the CDR3 DNA reads TGTGCCACCAGTGACACCGGGACAGGTTTCACCGGGGAGCTGTTTTTT.

This clonotype was observed at least ten times. The genes are TRBV27 and TRBJ2-1, with D possibly being TRBD2 (5 bases). Trimming removed 5 bases from V and 4 bases from J, with 21 bases in between. Germline V gene data show CDR1 as MNHEY and CDR2 as SMNVEV (reference sequence). The CDR3 runs 17 residues. The CDR3 protein is CASSPKGLPMVYNEQFF. CDR3 nucleotides: TGTGCCAGCAGTCCCAAAGGACTCCCCATGGTATACAATGAGCAGTTCTTC.

This clonotype has ten or more counts. One end of the junction fails to match germline, which may point to a read error. The chain carries TRBV7-7 and TRBJ1-2; 9 bases match TRBD1. This CDR3 is built from 15 residues. In germline, CDR1 is SSHAT, CDR2 FNYEAQ (reference sequence). Here the CDR3 DNA reads TGTGCTAGCACCTCACAGGGGGCTAGGGCCCATGGCTACACCTTC. Protein: CASTSQGARAHGYTF.

This clonotype has a count of ten or more. The V gene is TRBV7-8, the J gene TRBJ1-4; possibly TRBD1 for D (5 bases). The germline V and J ends were trimmed by 4 bases and 7 bases, with 16 bases remaining between them. Germline CDR1 and CDR2: SGHVS and FQNEAQ. The CDR3 covers 15 residues. CDR3 bases: TGTGCCAGCAGCTCCCGGATGGGGGAACCTGAAAAACTGTTTTTT. Translating gives CASSSRMGEPEKLFF.

This clonotype was seen repeatedly, ten times or more. The chain combines TRBV6-1 with TRBJ2-7; TRBD1 agrees at 8 bases. Germline V gene lookup returns CDR1 MNHNS and CDR2 SASEGT. The length of the CDR3 is 13 residues. V trimming: 3 bases; J trimming: 5 bases; junction bases outside the gene matches: 3. The CDR3 DNA is TGTGCCAGCAGTGACCCAGGGGGCGACGAGCAGTACTTC. This translates into CASSDPGGDEQYF.

The chain links TRBV5-8 to TRBJ2-7; D may be TRBD2 (6 bases). Germline loops: CDR1 SGHTS, CDR2 YDEGEE. This CDR3 contains 16 residues. Trimming shortened V by 0 bases and J by 1 base, and 14 bases separated the two germline ends. The CDR3 spells CASSLALRRDSYEQYF. In DNA form, the CDR3 reads TGTGCCAGCAGCTTGGCCCTCAGGCGGGATTCCTACGAGCAGTACTTC.

This clonotype was recorded many times. The V gene is TRBV12-3 or TRBV12-4, the J gene TRBJ1-6; D may be TRBD1 (5 bases). V lost 4 bases and J lost 8, with 18 bases in between. The length of the CDR3 is 16 residues. The CDR3 loop reads CASSSRRASAYSPLHF. CDR3 sequence (DNA): TGTGCCAGCAGTTCTCGCAGGGCGTCGGCTTATTCACCCCTCCACTTT.

This chain joins TRBV7-9 and TRBJ2-3; D uncertain. CDR3 length: 18 residues. Germline V gives CDR1 SEHNR, CDR2 FQNEAQ (reference sequence). The germline V and J ends were trimmed by 5 bases and 4 bases, with 25 bases remaining between them. In nucleotides, the CDR3 is TGTGCCAGCAGCCAACCCGCAAATAGGCTAGACAATTCAGATACGCAGTATTTT. Protein sequence: CASSQPANRLDNSDTQYF.

This clonotype was seen ten or more times. This chain uses TRBV7-9 with TRBJ1-1; D perhaps matches TRBD1 (5 bases). Trimming took 4 bases from V and 1 from J, leaving 25 bases between them. The germline CDR1 and CDR2 sequences are SEHNR and FQNEAQ (reference sequence). The CDR3 has 19 amino acids. CDR3 in DNA: TGTGCCAGCAGCTCACCTCCCTATAGACAGAGGTCGGCGAACACTGAAGCTTTCTTT. Protein: CASSSPPYRQRSANTEAFF.

This clonotype was counted at least ten times. The chain couples TRBV19 to TRBJ1-1, with 7 bases fitting TRBD1. The germline V gene encodes CDR1 LNHDA and CDR2 SQIVND (reference sequence). Trimming cost V 5 bases and J 3 bases; bases outside gene matches: 3. The CDR3 has 13 residues. The DNA of the CDR3 is TGTGCCAGTAGTGCCGACAGGGACACTGAAGCTTTCTTT. This encodes CASSADRDTEAFF. The variable domain in full, with the rest retrieved from reference TRBV19 and TRBJ1-1, is DGGITQSPKYLFRKEGQNVTLSCEQNLNHDAMYWYRQDPGQGLRLIYYSQIVNDFQKGDIAEGYSVSREKKESFPLTVTSAQKNPTAFYLCASSADRDTEAFFGQGTRLTVV.

This clonotype was seen more than once but under ten times. A much larger clone sits a single nucleotide away, making a read error possible. The gene calls are TRBV2 and TRBJ1-3; D not resolved. The CDR3 sequence is 12 residues long. Between the trimmed V and J ends, which lost 5 bases and 0 bases, there was a span of 2 bases. Germline CDR1 and CDR2: SNHLY and FYNNEI. CDR3 sequence reads: CASSISGNTIYF. CDR3 sequence (DNA): TGTGCCAGCAGTATCTCTGGAAACACCATATATTTT.

The chain employs TRBV7-3 and TRBJ1-1, with D uncertain. V lost 5 bases and J 4 bases, leaving 11 bases between the germline ends. The CDR3 sequence is 13 residues long. Germline assignment: CDR1 SGHTA and CDR2 FQGTGA. CDR3 amino acids: CASSTHLGTEAFF. CDR3 DNA sequence: TGTGCCAGCAGCACCCACCTGGGCACTGAAGCTTTCTTT.